These T cell receptor beta chains were read from a single sample in a study of blood T cells in healthy people across ages. TCRdb used MiXCR to reprocess the 5' RACE reads, holding one entry per CDR3 protein. This sample carries approximately 830,000 distinct CDR3 sequences, about 59% of them seen once, and the ten largest clones take around 30%. The sample consisted of blood. The source is a man younger than 40 in good health. Both conserved end residues are part of each CDR3. Fields, in order: J gene, clone size, V gene, CDR3 protein. Only part of the rows carry a size: once, few, many, or a class if the clone is expanded.

j_call: -
clone_size: -
v_call: TRBV7-9
cdr3_aa: CASSLSPGGNYEQYF

j_call: TRBJ1-6
clone_size: once
v_call: TRBV27
cdr3_aa: CASSPPTLSRFCNSPLHF

j_call: TRBJ2-6
clone_size: -
v_call: TRBV29-1
cdr3_aa: CSVVGGFSGANVLTF

j_call: TRBJ2-1
clone_size: -
v_call: TRBV4-3
cdr3_aa: CASSLRESYNEQFF

j_call: TRBJ2-7
clone_size: few
v_call: TRBV27
cdr3_aa: CASSFAGGAYEQYF

j_call: TRBJ2-1
clone_size: -
v_call: TRBV7-9
cdr3_aa: CASSRYDDRVDITFNEQFF

j_call: TRBJ1-2
clone_size: few
v_call: TRBV24-1
cdr3_aa: CATSDSRGLYGYTF

j_call: TRBJ1-4
clone_size: once
v_call: TRBV10-3
cdr3_aa: CAISESDFGQGDEKLFF

j_call: TRBJ2-3
clone_size: few
v_call: TRBV29-1
cdr3_aa: CSVEWQGGGTDTQYF

j_call: TRBJ1-4
clone_size: few
v_call: TRBV12-3/TRBV12-4
cdr3_aa: CASSFQFTNEKLFF

j_call: TRBJ1-5
clone_size: -
v_call: TRBV7-9
cdr3_aa: CASSQDRGPETQHF

j_call: TRBJ1-1
clone_size: -
v_call: TRBV6-2/TRBV6-3
cdr3_aa: CASSPGQGGTEAFF

j_call: TRBJ2-3
clone_size: -
v_call: TRBV19
cdr3_aa: CASSALGLAMADTQYF

j_call: TRBJ2-5
clone_size: few
v_call: TRBV29-1
cdr3_aa: CSVAGTRVETQYF

j_call: TRBJ1-2
clone_size: -
v_call: TRBV28
cdr3_aa: CASRSTGTGNYGYTF

j_call: TRBJ1-4
clone_size: -
v_call: TRBV7-2
cdr3_aa: CASSLRGLEKLFF